This TCR beta chain was observed in a study of T cells after yellow fever vaccination. They built TCR cDNA with 5'RACE template switching, a step that put in a universal primer site and UMIs. TCRdb reprocessed the 5' RACE reads via MiXCR and lists one record per CDR3 protein. The sample carries about 53,000 distinct CDR3 sequences, around 6.2% recorded once. The source of this sequence is a man aged 18 to 29 who received the YFV17D yellow fever vaccine. The source was PBMCs, either bulk or a sorted T-cell subset (CD4+, CD8+, memory, or dextramer-sorted; not recorded which), collected on the day of the yellow fever booster vaccination.

The CDR3 here is CASSLALGGSGGELFF. Written as DNA, the CDR3 is TGTGCCAGCAGCTTGGCGCTCGGGGGGAGCGGCGGGGAGCTGTTTTTT. The rearrangement links TRBV5-6 to TRBJ2-2; 7 bases fit TRBD2. Germline V gene sequence: CDR1 SGHDT, CDR2 YYEEEE. The junction had 9 bases not matched to a gene; V was cut back by 0 bases and J by 7 bases. The CDR3 is 16 residues long.